This T cell receptor beta chain derives from a study of blood T cell repertoires in COVID-19 (TCRdb year 2020). Describing the broader study: Collaborator samples came from the United States, Italy and Spain and covered acute and convalescent phases of COVID-19. Where available, HLA class I and class II types were obtained from metadata supplied by the sample provider rather than from assay-based typing. Nearly every sample came with metadata listing a de-identified subject ID, COVID-19 status, age in years and sex. The samples were drawn from two sources: the first 160 participants of the ongoing ImmuneRACE study, and 1,254 subjects contributed by 6 global collaborators. The repertoires were released in a freely available public database intended as a resource for research on the immune response to SARS-CoV-2. The prospective study material was composed of cDNA or gDNA derived from T cells, B-cell-depleted T cells, or PBMCs. Deeply sampled blood TCRbeta repertoires from subjects exposed to, actively infected with, or recovered from COVID-19 were included in the dataset.

Whole blood was collected in K2EDTA tubes by collaborating institutions according to the institutions' own protocols. For TCRbeta analysis, collaborators shipped samples in one of three forms: frozen whole blood, isolated PBMCs, or DNA extracted from either of those sample types. Results and caveats for the whole study, not just this receptor: The quantity of clinical and demographic metadata differed by source and by participant and was supplied without curation.

TCRbeta CDR3 regions were amplified from genomic DNA by means of the immunoSEQ Assay, a bias-controlled multiplex PCR. The source study handled its data this way. Within the assay, amplification of reference gene primers was used to estimate how many nucleated cells each sample contained. Sequence reads were collapsed and filtered to measure the absolute abundance of every unique TCRbeta CDR3 rearrangement. Productive Simpson clonality was computed per sample as the square root of Simpson's diversity index over productive rearrangements. This immuneACCESS table, as held by TCRdb, lists in-frame sequences with V and J called but not all clones. Of the missing ones, under half trace to an unresolved V gene in checked studies; the others have no known cause. The V and J calls and clone size were taken over from that table, and D and trimming were inferred from the DNA. Here the sample has roughly 50,000 clones; 80% to 85% occur a single time. The ten top clones hold about 2.4% of the sample.

V loses 4 bases, J loses 3 bases, and the germline ends lie 14 bases apart. Inclusive of the bounding cysteine and phenylalanine, the CDR3 is 14 residues long. Left in the record is the CDR3 DNA by itself, 42 bases read in frame from the first base. The CDR1 and CDR2 encoded by the germline V gene are SGHRS and YFSETQ. As to this clone: Its antigen specificity is not known. Base qualities are not recorded, but no much larger clone differs from it by a single base.

The source is a man in his fifties or sixties with acute or convalescent COVID-19. Sequencing was done on a sample of peripheral blood. The sequence links TRBV5-1 to TRBJ2-7; TRBD2 might be the D gene, on 7 matching bases. The CDR3 is CASSPGGGYYEQYF. The sequence in DNA is TGCGCCAGCAGCCCCGGCGGGGGCTACTACGAGCAGTACTTC.